This entry lists 2 T cell receptor beta chains sequenced from one sample in a study of cytomegalovirus exposure and HLA in healthy donors. A multiplex PCR was run with 60 Vbeta primers and 13 Jbeta primers. TCRdb keeps only in-frame clones here, not all; method: immunoSEQ multiplex PCR. This table has 150,000 to 200,000 clones, 82% appearing once. The sequenced material came from PBMCs. The source is a woman in her late teens or twenties in good health and CMV-seronegative.

The chain uses TRBV6-5 and TRBJ2-7; TRBD2 is a possible D gene (6 bases). Germline V gene lookup returns CDR1 MNHEY and CDR2 SVGAGI. This CDR3 has 14 amino acids. Trimming left V 4 bases short and J 4 bases short, with 14 bases between. The CDR3 DNA follows: TGTGCCAGCAGTTCACAGGAGGGACTTTACGAGCAGTACGTC. It is translated as CASSSQEGLYEQYV.

This chain links TRBV18 with TRBJ2-1; the match to TRBD1 covers 12 bases. After removal of 1 base from V and 5 bases from J, the junction contained 12 bases not matched to a gene. This CDR3 is 19 amino acids long. Germline-derived CDR1 and CDR2 are KGHSH and LQKENI. The CDR3 DNA follows: TGTGCCAGCTCACCACAGAGGGACAGGGGGCGAGCGGGGGACAATGAGCAGTTCTTC. Amino acid sequence: CASSPQRDRGRAGDNEQFF.